This T cell receptor (beta chain) was documented in a study of graft-versus-host responses after intestinal transplantation (dated by TCRdb to about 2021). At the level of the whole study: Multivisceral, liver-intestinal, or isolated intestinal transplants were received by the recipients. Every recipient was given anti-thymocyte globulin induction, then maintenance tacrolimus and steroids for approximately 3 years. After intestinal transplantation, graft-versus-host and host-versus-graft alloreactive T cell clones in the graft, circulation and bone marrow were tracked using bulk TCR-beta CDR3 sequencing. Alloreactive clones were identified by sequencing pre-transplant mixed lymphocyte reaction products and comparing these products with unstimulated pre-transplant donor and recipient T cells. The cohort enrolled approximately 24 intestinal transplant recipients, one of whom was a retransplant, and a few patients without pretransplant specimens were excluded. Donor T cell macrochimerism was defined as a peak of at least 4% donor T cells among recipient peripheral blood mononuclear cells. Instead of going to the commercial service, samples from a few later patients were sequenced in-house on an Illumina MiSeq and processed with MiXCR.

According to the germline V gene, CDR1 reads LGHNT and CDR2 reads FRNRAP. There are 14 amino acids in the CDR3, from cysteine to phenylalanine inclusive. Of the read, only the CDR3 DNA is kept; its 42 bases are in frame from base 1. With regard to this clone: This may arise from a read error, as a much more abundant clone is one base away. The sample holds other DNA sequences that translate to the same CDR3.

Points the paper makes about the study in general: In patients with donor T cell macrochimerism, the allografts had high GvH to HvG T cell clonal ratios. GvH clones were detected in recipient bone marrow, and some of these GvH clones were observed earlier in ileal mucosa or blood, consistent with an intestinal mucosal origin. Early after transplant, declines in HvG clones were associated with peak levels of circulating GvH clones. Conclusions were limited by the relatively low number and heterogeneity of intestinal transplant patients.

The library relied on the immunoSEQ multiplex PCR assay. For most patients, genomic DNA was isolated using the Qiagen DNeasy Blood and Tissue Kit and was shipped frozen to Adaptive Biotechnologies for TCR sequencing. Adaptive Biotechnologies carried out high-throughput TCR-beta CDR3 sequencing of genomic DNA for most patients. From the authors' description of their analysis: TCR sequencing data for around 20 patients were retrieved from Adaptive's ImmunoSEQ software; a few other patients were processed with MiXCR and VDJtools. To correct CD4 versus CD8 sorting errors, sequences present in both subsets at a frequency ratio below 5:1 were removed. Because the origin of CDR3 nucleotide sequences shared between donor and recipient could not be assigned, those sequences were removed. At least 2-fold expansion over unstimulated cells and a minimum CFSE-low frequency of 0.002% (template counts) or 0.001% (read counts) were required for clones to be classified as alloreactive. Clones were considered mappable if detected in sequenced pre-transplant spleen, lymph node, or MLR CFSE-low populations of the donor or recipient. The cumulative frequency of alloreactive clones was calculated as a percentage of all sequences, weighted by copy number. Drawn from immuneACCESS, this table holds only the in-frame rearrangements with V and J called that TCRdb kept. Clones are partly lost; checked studies trace under half to an unresolved V gene and leave the rest unexplained. V, J and clone size reflect that table, while D and trimming were determined from the DNA. The sample table records under 15,000 clones; more than 25% of these occur just once. Clones ranked in the top ten supply 2.6% of the sample.

This sample's time point label indicates: cells obtained before transplantation from donor or recipient. In mixed lymphocyte reactions, 200,000 CFSE-labeled pre-transplant responders were plated with 200,000 irradiated violet-dye-labeled stimulators and cultured for 6 days. Proliferating CD3+CD4+CFSE-low and CD3+CD8+CFSE-low responder cells were FACS-sorted on a BD Influx sorter after the mixed lymphocyte reaction. The sequence derives from a human patient who received an intestinal transplant. Here the sequenced sample was alloreactive CD8+ T cells from a mixed lymphocyte reaction culture, taken before intestinal transplant. The cell subset or site label of this sample denotes: CFSE-low proliferating T cells sorted from approximately 6-day pre-transplant mixed lymphocyte reaction (GvH or HvG direction). The chain uses TRBV12-5 and TRBJ1-1, with TRBD1 perhaps the D gene, on 6 matching bases. For the CDR3, the sequence is CASGLGGAWTEAFF. The DNA is TGTGCTAGTGGGTTGGGGGGGGCGTGGACTGAAGCTTTCTTT.